This TCR beta chain stems from a study of blood T cell repertoires in COVID-19. Turning to the study itself: Collection of acute and convalescent COVID-19 samples took place in the United States, Italy and Spain. In each case, the material was cDNA or gDNA derived from T cells, B-cell-depleted T cells, or PBMCs.

In the original processing: Amplifying reference gene primers gave estimates of nucleated cell counts. Method: immunoSEQ multiplex PCR; TCRdb's copy keeps in-frame clones and lacks some. The DNA gave D and trimming, while V, J and clone size come from that table. Seen here are about 40,000 clones, approximately 80% observed once, and the top ten hold about 2.5%. CDR1 SGHRS and CDR2 YFSETQ come from the germline V gene. The CDR3 consists of 16 residues. With 4 bases removed from V and 0 bases from J, the gap between germline ends came to 13 bases. The specimen was peripheral blood. This receptor was obtained from a woman aged 55-69 years with acute or convalescent COVID-19. The chain couples TRBV5-1 to TRBJ2-2; maybe TRBD2 (5 bases). The CDR3 spells CASSPSGSPNTGELFF. For the CDR3, the DNA is TGCGCCAGCAGCCCAAGCGGCTCGCCGAACACCGGGGAGCTGTTTTTT.